Shown below are 6 T cell receptor beta chains from a single sample sequenced in a study of spatial heterogeneity in lung cancer. TCRdb analysed the 5' RACE reads with MiXCR anew, one entry per CDR3 protein. The sample holds 9,500 to 13,000 distinct CDR3 sequences, around 12% seen once. Specified time point: sample taken at primary tumor resection. For these TCRs, the target antigens are not known. The study, taken as a whole, reports: One measure, the expanded intratumoral alpha and beta TCR count, tracked tumor mutation counts.

The material sequenced was lung tumor tissue, taken at surgery. The receptors were sampled from a male donor with early-stage non-small cell lung cancer.

This clonotype was seen repeatedly, ten times or more. The rearrangement links TRBV6-5 to TRBJ2-1, with D uncertain. This CDR3 is built from 14 residues. Germline V gene sequence: CDR1 MNHEY, CDR2 SVGAGI. V was pared by 1 base and J by 9 bases, with 13 bases between. This CDR3 reads CASSYLSSRGEQFF. The DNA of the CDR3 is TGTGCCAGCAGTTACTTATCATCCCGTGGTGAGCAGTTCTTC.

This clonotype was counted ten times or more. V usage is TRBV5-1 and J usage is TRBJ2-3, with 9 bases lining up with TRBD1. This CDR3 comprises 14 residues. Germline-derived CDR1 and CDR2 are SGHRS and YFSETQ. The V and J ends lost 7 bases and 4 bases, in that order; junction bases with no gene match: 7. This chain's CDR3 is CASRTGEPADTQYF. In DNA form, the CDR3 reads TGCGCCAGCCGGACAGGGGAGCCGGCAGATACGCAGTATTTT.

This clonotype has a count of ten or more. V is TRBV7-9 and J is TRBJ2-1; D remains ambiguous. The CDR3 consists of 12 residues. Germline CDR1 SEHNR, CDR2 FQNEAQ (reference sequence). V shed 0 bases and J shed 9 bases, with 6 bases lying between them. The CDR3 here is CASSLADLEQFF. The CDR3 DNA sequence: TGTGCCAGCAGCTTAGCAGATCTTGAGCAGTTCTTC.

This rearrangement joins TRBV5-1 to TRBJ1-1, with TRBD1 identical over 8 bases. Germline V gives CDR1 SGHRS, CDR2 YFSETQ. V lost 3 bases to trimming and J lost 7 bases; unmatched junction nucleotides: 8. The CDR3 sequence is 14 residues long. CDR3 protein: CASSSSRGRGEAFF. For the CDR3, the DNA is TGCGCCAGCAGCTCGTCCAGGGGGCGCGGTGAAGCTTTCTTT.

This clonotype came up many times. The V and J genes are TRBV19 and TRBJ2-7; no definite D call. V lost 7 bases to trimming and J lost 2 bases, with 15 bases between them. CDR1 and CDR2 from the germline V gene are LNHDA and SQIVND (reference sequence). The CDR3 has 14 amino acids. The CDR3 coding sequence is TGTGCCAGTACCACCACCGGGCCTCCCTACGAGCAGTACTTC. It is translated as CASTTTGPPYEQYF.

By sample share, this clonotype is medium-sized. V is TRBV11-2 and J is TRBJ1-1; 10 bases are shared with TRBD1. The ends lost 1 base at V and 6 bases at J; junction bases unmatched: 5. The CDR3 length is 15 residues. CDR1 is SGHAT and CDR2 is FQNNGV in the germline V gene. This chain's CDR3 is CASSLVGQGLAEAFF. The CDR3 DNA sequence: TGTGCCAGCAGCTTAGTGGGACAGGGGCTCGCTGAAGCTTTCTTT.